Listed here is a single T cell receptor (beta chain). This clonotype turned up a few times. The antigen it recognizes is unknown. No base quality values were provided; no much bigger clone lies one nucleotide off. The library was prepared using 5' RACE. The sequencing machine was an Illumina HiSeq 2000. Template switching added a universal primer binding site, and the final cDNA carried a unique molecular identifier that allowed TCR cDNA molecules to be counted accurately. Specific primers in the conserved constant-segment region were used to synthesize first-strand cDNA for TCR alpha and beta chains. Each cDNA library was double barcoded, with a SMART-Mk sample barcode plus Illumina barcodes, to control for contamination. Two successive PCR steps introduced TruSeq adapter sequences along with Illumina sample barcodes. The Illumina HiSeq platform was used with custom primers to sequence TCR alpha and beta cDNA libraries. The source study handled its data this way. MiGEC processed the raw reads to extract unique molecular identifiers, while MiXCR was used to determine the CDR3 positions. Recombination models were inferred per individual with the repgenHMM and IGoR tools using an EM algorithm. Shared clonotype analysis was performed with the tcR package in R, normalizing sharing by the product of cloneset sizes. To study raw recombination without the effects of thymic and clonal selection, out-of-frame nonproductive sequences were analyzed. The public reads were reanalyzed by TCRdb: fastp trimming at Q25, MiXCR alignment, in-frame beta chains only. Every distinct CDR3 protein forms one entry, paired with its most common genes and DNA. The V and J calls come from TCRdb's annotation, not from the publication. Here the sample has 500,000 to 650,000 distinct CDR3 sequences; approximately 20% occur a single time. Clones ranked in the top ten supply about 0.5% of the sample.

CDR1 LNHNV and CDR2 YYDKDF were looked up in the germline V gene (reference sequence). The germline ends are 12 bases apart after V is trimmed by 3 bases and J by 0 bases. There are 17 amino acids in the CDR3, from cysteine to phenylalanine inclusive. CDR3 DNA is the only sequence kept; it has 51 bases, read in frame from the first base. These data are taken from a study of identical twins (TCRdb year 2016). Background on the whole study: To test whether fetal clonotypes persist, this study deep-sequenced TCR alpha and beta repertoires from monozygotic twins, from unrelated adults of various ages, and from cord blood. Replicate twin experiments were performed at different times using different library preparation protocols to rule out contamination. The paper as a whole reports these results and caveats: Because the same donors could not be followed over many years, the conclusions relied on cross-sectional statistical analysis. Zero-insertion analyses could be partly confounded by invariant T cells such as MAIT and iNKT, though diverse VJ usage argued against such confounding for most clonotypes. Out-of-frame TCR alpha sharing in monozygotic twins was systematically underestimated by recombination models, whereas sharing between unrelated individuals was in agreement with the recombination models. Abundant cord blood beta clonotypes had fewer insertions, young adult naive repertoires showed a similar but weaker trend, and memory repertoires showed no such trend. Compared with coincidental sharing between unrelated individuals, an excess of low generation-probability sequences was observed among out-of-frame TCR alpha sequences shared between twins. A weaker excess of twin sharing was found in beta out-of-frame sequences because the signal-to-noise ratio was lowered by fewer shared sequences.

All donors were healthy Caucasians. Three pairs of female monozygotic twins, all aged about 18 to 29 years, were included in the twin cohort. CD4+ and CD8+ T cell populations were isolated with positive isolation kits from Invitrogen. Separately, the same data were catalogued under a study of yellow fever vaccine responses in identical twins. That second report states: According to the authors, in identical twins the way T cells responded to vaccination appeared partly convergent and partly personalized. In identical twins, the study followed T cell clones that responded to the vaccine with precision.

The source of this sequence is a woman aged 18 to 35 in good health. Recombination joined TRBV15 with TRBJ2-6; the D gene identity is not certain. Input material: CD4+ T cells sorted from blood. The CDR3 reads CATSSNPVISGANVLTF. The sequenced DNA is TGTGCCACCAGCAGCAACCCAGTAATCTCTGGGGCCAACGTCCTGACTTTC.